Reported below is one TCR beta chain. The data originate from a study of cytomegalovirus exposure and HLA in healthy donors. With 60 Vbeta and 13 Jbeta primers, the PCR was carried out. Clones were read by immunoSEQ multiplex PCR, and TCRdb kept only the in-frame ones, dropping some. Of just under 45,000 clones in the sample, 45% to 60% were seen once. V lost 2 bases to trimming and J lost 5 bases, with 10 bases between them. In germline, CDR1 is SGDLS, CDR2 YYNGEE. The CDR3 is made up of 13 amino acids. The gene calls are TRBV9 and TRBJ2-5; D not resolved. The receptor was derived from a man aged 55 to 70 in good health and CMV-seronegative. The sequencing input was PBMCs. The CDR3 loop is CASSVGYLETQYF. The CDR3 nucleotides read TGTGCCAGCAGCGTCGGGTATTTGGAGACCCAGTACTTC.